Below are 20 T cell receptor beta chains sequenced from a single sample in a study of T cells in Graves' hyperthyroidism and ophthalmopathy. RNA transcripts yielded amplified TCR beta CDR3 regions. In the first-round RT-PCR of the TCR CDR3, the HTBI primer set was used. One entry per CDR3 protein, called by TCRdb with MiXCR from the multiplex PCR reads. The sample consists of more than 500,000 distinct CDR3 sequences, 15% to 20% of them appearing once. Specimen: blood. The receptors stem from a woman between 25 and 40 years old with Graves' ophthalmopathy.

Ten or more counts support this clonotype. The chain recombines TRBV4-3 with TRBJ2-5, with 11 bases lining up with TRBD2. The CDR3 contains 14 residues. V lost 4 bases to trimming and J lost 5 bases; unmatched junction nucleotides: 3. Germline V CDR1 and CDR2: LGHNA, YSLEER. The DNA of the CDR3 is TGCGCCAGCAGCCCTAGCGGGAGGATGGAGACCCAGTACTTC. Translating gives CASSPSGRMETQYF.

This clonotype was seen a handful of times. Here the CDR3 DNA reads TGTGCCAGCAATCGGGATCCGAATGAGCAGTTCTTC. This encodes CASNRDPNEQFF. This chain links TRBV28 with TRBJ2-1; TRBD2 might be the D (5 bases). V lost 7 bases and J 7 bases, leaving 11 bases between the germline ends. The CDR3 sequence is 12 residues long. The germline gives CDR1 MDHEN, CDR2 SYDVKM.

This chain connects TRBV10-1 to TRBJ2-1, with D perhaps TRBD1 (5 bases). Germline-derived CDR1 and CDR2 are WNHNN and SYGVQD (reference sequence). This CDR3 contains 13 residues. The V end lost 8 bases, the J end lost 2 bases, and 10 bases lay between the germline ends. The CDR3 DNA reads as TGCGCCAGCTGGAAGGACACCTACAATGAGCAGTTCTTC. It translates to CASWKDTYNEQFF.

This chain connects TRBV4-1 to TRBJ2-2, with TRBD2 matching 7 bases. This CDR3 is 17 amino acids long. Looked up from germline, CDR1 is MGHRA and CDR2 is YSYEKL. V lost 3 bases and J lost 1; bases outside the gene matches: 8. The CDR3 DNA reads TGCGCCAGCAGCCAGGGAGGGAGGGCCAAGAACACCGGGGAGCTGTTTTTT. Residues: CASSQGGRAKNTGELFF.

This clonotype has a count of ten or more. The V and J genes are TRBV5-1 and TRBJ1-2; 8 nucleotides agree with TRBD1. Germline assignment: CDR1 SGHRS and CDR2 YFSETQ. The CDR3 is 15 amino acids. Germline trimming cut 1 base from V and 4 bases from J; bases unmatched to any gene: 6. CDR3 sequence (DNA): TGCGCCAGCAGCTTGTCATGGGACAGGATCTATGGCTACACCTTC. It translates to CASSLSWDRIYGYTF.

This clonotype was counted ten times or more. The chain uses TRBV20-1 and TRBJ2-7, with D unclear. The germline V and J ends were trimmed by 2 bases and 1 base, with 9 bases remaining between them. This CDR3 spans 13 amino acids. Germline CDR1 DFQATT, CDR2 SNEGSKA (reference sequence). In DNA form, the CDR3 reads TGCAGTGCTAGATTAACAGAATCCTACGAGCAGTACTTC. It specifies CSARLTESYEQYF.

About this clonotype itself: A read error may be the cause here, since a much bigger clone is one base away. CDR3 residues: CASSLTRGLTEALF. CDR3 in DNA: TGTGCCAGCAGTTTAACCAGGGGGCTCACTGAAGCTCTCTTT. The chain links TRBV12-3 or TRBV12-4 to TRBJ1-1, with 8 nucleotides matching TRBD1. This CDR3 is built from 14 residues.

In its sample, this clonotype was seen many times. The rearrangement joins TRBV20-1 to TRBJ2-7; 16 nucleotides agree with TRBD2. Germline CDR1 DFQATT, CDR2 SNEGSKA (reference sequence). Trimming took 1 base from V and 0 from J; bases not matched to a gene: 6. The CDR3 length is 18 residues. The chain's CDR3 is CSARAGTSGRANSYEQYF. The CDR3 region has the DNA TGCAGTGCTAGAGCCGGGACTAGCGGGAGGGCGAACTCCTACGAGCAGTACTTC.

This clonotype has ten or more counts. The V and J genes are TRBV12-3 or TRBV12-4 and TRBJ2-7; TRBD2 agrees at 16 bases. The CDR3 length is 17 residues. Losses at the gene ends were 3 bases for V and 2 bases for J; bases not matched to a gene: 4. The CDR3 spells CASSFGGLAGGPYEQYF. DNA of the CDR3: TGTGCCAGCAGTTTCGGGGGACTAGCGGGAGGGCCCTACGAGCAGTACTTC.

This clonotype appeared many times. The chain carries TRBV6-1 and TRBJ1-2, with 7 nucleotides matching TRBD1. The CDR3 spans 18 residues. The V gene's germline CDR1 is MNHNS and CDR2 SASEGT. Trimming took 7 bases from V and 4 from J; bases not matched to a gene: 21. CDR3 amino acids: CASTRIPTGFHPLYGYTF. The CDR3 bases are TGTGCCAGCACTCGGATCCCGACAGGGTTCCATCCCCTCTATGGCTACACCTTC.

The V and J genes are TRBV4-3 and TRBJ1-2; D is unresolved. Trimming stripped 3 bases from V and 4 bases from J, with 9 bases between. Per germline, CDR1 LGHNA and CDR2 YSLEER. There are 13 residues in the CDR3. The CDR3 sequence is CASSHLGGYGYTF. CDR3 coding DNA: TGCGCCAGCAGCCACCTGGGAGGCTATGGCTACACCTTC.

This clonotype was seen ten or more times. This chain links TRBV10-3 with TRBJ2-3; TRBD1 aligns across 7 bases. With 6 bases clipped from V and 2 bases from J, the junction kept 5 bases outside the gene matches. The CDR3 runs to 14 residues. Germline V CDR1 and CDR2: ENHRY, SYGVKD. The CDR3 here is CAIRPGQTTDTQYF. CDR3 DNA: TGTGCCATCAGGCCGGGACAGACCACAGATACGCAGTATTTT.

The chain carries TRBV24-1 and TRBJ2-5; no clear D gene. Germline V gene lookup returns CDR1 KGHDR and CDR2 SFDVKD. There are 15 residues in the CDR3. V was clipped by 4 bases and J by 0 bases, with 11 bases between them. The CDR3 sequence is CATSEGKPDQETQYF. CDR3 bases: TGTGCCACCAGTGAAGGGAAGCCGGACCAAGAGACCCAGTACTTC.

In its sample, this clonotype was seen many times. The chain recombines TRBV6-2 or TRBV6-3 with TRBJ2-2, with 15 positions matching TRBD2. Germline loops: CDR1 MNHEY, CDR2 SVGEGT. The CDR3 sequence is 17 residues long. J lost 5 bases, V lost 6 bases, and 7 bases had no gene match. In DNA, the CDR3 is TGTGCCAGCAGCTCTGGACTAGCGGGAGGGGCGACCGGGGAGCTGTTTTTT. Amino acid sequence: CASSSGLAGGATGELFF.

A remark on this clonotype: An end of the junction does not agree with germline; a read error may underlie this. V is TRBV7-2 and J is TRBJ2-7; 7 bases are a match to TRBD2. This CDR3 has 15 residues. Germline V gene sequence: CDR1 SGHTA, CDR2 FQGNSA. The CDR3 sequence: CVSSRALAASYEQYF. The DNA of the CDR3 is TGTGTCAGCAGCCGAGCCCTAGCGGCCTCCTACGAGCAGTACTTC.

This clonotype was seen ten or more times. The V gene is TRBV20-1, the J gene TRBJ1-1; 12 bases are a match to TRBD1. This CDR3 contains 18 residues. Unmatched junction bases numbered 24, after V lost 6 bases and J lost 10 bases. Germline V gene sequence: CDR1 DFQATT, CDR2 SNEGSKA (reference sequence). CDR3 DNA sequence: TGCAGTGCGGGACCTCCGAGGGACAGGGGGCAGGTTATGGCCTTAGCTTTCTTT. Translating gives CSAGPPRDRGQVMALAFF.

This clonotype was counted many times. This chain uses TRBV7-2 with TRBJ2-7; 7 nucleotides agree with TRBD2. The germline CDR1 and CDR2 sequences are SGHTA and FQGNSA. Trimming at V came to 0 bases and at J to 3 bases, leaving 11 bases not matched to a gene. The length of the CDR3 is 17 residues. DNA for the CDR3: TGTGCCAGCAGCTTAGCGGGTAGTAGCGGGTATTACTACGAGCAGTACTTC. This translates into CASSLAGSSGYYYEQYF.

The DNA of the CDR3 is TGTGCCACCAGAACGACAGGGACGGACACTGAAGCTTTCTTT. Amino acid sequence: CATRTTGTDTEAFF. The V and J genes are TRBV15 and TRBJ1-1, with 7 bases fitting TRBD1. This CDR3 contains 14 residues. Trimming removed 6 bases from V and 3 bases from J; junction bases left unmatched: 7. The germline gives CDR1 LNHNV, CDR2 YYDKDF (reference sequence).

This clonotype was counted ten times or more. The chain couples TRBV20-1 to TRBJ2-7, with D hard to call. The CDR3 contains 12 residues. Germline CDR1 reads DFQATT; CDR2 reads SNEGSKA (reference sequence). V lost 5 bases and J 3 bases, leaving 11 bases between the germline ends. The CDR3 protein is CSARSLYYEQYF. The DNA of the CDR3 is TGCAGTGCTCGGTCGCTATACTACGAGCAGTACTTC.

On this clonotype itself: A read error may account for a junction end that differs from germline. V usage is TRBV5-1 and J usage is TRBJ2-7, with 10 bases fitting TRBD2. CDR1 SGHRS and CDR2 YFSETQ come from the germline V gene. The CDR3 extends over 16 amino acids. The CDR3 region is CASSVSELAGAYEQYF. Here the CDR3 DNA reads TGTGCCAGCAGCGTATCAGAGCTAGCGGGAGCTTACGAGCAGTACTTC.